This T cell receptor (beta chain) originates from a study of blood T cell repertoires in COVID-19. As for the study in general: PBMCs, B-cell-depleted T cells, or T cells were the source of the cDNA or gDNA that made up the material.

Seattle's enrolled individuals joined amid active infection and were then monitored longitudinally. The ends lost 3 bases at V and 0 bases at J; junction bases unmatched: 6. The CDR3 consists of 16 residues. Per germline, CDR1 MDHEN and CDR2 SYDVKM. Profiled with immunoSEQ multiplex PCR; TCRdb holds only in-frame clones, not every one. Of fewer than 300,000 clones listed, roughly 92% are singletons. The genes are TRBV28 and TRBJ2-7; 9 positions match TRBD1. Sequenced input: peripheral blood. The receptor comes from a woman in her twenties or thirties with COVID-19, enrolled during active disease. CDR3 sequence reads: CASSLTPGQGSYEQYF. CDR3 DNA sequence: TGTGCCAGCAGTTTGACTCCGGGACAGGGCTCCTACGAGCAGTACTTC.